The present TCR beta chain was sequenced within a study of cytomegalovirus exposure and HLA in healthy donors. CDR3 length equals 13 residues. Germline-derived CDR1 and CDR2 are SNHLY and FYNNEI. V was trimmed by 6 bases and J by 6 bases, leaving 11 bases between them. A note on this clone: Its antigen remains unknown.

In the PCR, 60 Vbeta and 13 Jbeta primers were used. Sequencing used immunoSEQ multiplex PCR; TCRdb keeps in-frame clones, though not all of them. The sample holds 100,000 to 150,000 clones, around 78% seen once. The study, taken as a whole, reports: The study found most TCR sequences rare, yet found some public TCRs in many donors.

The material sequenced was PBMCs. The genes are TRBV2 and TRBJ2-2; unclear D gene. The source of this sequence is a man in his fifties or sixties in good health and CMV-seropositive. CDR3 sequence (DNA): TGTGCCAGCAGATTGGGCTGGGCCGGGGAGCTGTTTTTT. Protein: CASRLGWAGELFF.